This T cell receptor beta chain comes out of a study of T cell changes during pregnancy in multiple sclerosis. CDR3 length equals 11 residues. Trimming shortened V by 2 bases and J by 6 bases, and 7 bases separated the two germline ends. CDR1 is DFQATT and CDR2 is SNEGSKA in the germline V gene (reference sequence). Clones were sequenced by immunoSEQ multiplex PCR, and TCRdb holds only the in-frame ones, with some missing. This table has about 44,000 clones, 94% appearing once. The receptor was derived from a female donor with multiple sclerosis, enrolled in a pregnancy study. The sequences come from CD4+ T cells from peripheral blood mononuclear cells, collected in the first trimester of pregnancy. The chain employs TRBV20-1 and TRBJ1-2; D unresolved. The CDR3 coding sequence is TGCAGTGCTAGACCCGTAAATGGCTACACCTTC. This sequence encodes CSARPVNGYTF.